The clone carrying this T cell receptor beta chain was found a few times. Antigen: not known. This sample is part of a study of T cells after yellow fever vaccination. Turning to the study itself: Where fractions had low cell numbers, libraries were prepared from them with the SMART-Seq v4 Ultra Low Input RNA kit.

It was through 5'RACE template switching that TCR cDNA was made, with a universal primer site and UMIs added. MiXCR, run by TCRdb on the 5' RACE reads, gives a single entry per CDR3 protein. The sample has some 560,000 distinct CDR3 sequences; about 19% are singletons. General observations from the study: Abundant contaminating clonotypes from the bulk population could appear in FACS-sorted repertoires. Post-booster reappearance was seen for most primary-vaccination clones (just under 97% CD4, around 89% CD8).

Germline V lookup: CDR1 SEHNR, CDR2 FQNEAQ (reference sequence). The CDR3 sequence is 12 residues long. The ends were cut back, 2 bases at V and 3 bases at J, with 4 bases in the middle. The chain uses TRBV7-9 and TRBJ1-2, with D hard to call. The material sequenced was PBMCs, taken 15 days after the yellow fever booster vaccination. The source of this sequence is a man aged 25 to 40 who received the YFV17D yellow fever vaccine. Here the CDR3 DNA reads TGTGCCAGCAGCTTACAGTACTATGGCTACACCTTC. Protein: CASSLQYYGYTF. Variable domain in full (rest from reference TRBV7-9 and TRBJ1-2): DTGVSQNPRHKITKRGQNVTFRCDPISEHNRLYWYRQTLGQGPEFLTYFQNEAQLEKSRLLSDRFSAERPKGSFSTLEIQRTEQGDSAMYLCASSLQYYGYTFGSGTRLTVV.